Below, 12 T cell receptor beta chains from the same sample are listed, as sequenced in a study of CD8+CD57+ T cells in acquired aplastic anemia. Profiles of TCR beta VDJ and CDR3 were generated from a genomic DNA template. TCRdb reanalysed the reads using MiXCR and keeps one entry per CDR3 protein. The table includes around 120,000 distinct CDR3 sequences, over 30% detected once. Flow cytometry had shown expanded CD8+CD57+ cells in the patients chosen for sequencing. Sample: sorted CD4+, CD8+, or CD8+CD57+ T cells (not recorded which) from PBMCs. These receptors were obtained from a human donor with aplastic anemia.

Notes on this clonotype: A much more abundant neighbour one base away suggests this may be a read error. CDR3 in DNA: TGTGCCAGCAGCGCCTGGCCCGGGGAGCCCCAGCATTTT. Its translation is CASSAWPGEPQHF. The V and J genes are TRBV9 and TRBJ1-5; no clear D. Trimming removed 3 bases at V and 8 bases at J, with 12 bases between. The CDR3 sequence is 13 residues long. Germline CDR1 is SGDLS and CDR2 is YYNGEE. The whole variable domain, remainder taken from reference TRBV9 and TRBJ1-5, is DSGVTQTPKHLITATGQRVTLRCSPRSGDLSVYWYQQSLDQGLQFLIQYYNGEERAKGNILERFSAQQFPDLHSELNLSSLELGDSALYFCASSAWPGEPQHFGDGTRLSIL.

V usage is TRBV19 and J usage is TRBJ1-1, with D hard to call. The ends were cut back, 3 bases at V and 4 bases at J, with 9 bases in the middle. The CDR3 totals 13 residues. Looked up from germline, CDR1 is LNHDA and CDR2 is SQIVND (reference sequence). In nucleotides, the CDR3 is TGTGCCAGTAGTATGCTGACTGGCACTGAAGCTTTCTTT. Translating gives CASSMLTGTEAFF.

The chain has TRBV29-1 and TRBJ2-3; no definite D call. CDR1 and CDR2 (germline): SQVTM, ANQGSEA. Trimming cost V 8 bases and J 2 bases, with 17 bases left between them. This CDR3 contains 14 residues. CDR3 region: CSRTQSLLTDTQYF. The CDR3 nucleotides are TGCAGCAGAACCCAGAGCCTCCTCACAGATACGCAGTATTTT.

The gene calls are TRBV19 and TRBJ2-3, with D maybe TRBD1 (6 bases). The CDR3 length is 15 residues. The germline V and J ends were trimmed by 11 bases and 2 bases, with 20 bases remaining between them. Germline V gene data show CDR1 as LNHDA and CDR2 as SQIVND (reference sequence). The CDR3 here is CAWSLRDTATDTQYF. The CDR3 DNA follows: TGTGCCTGGAGTCTCCGGGACACCGCCACAGATACGCAGTATTTT.

V and J are TRBV5-1 and TRBJ2-2; 13 positions agree with TRBD2. The germline CDR1 and CDR2 sequences are SGHRS and YFSETQ. This CDR3 is 18 amino acids long. The junction had 10 bases not matched to a gene; V was cut back by 3 bases and J by 5 bases. CDR3 DNA: TGCGCCAGCAGCTCCGGACTAGCGGGGGCCTTAAAAACCGGGGAGCTGTTTTTT. It codes for CASSSGLAGALKTGELFF.

CDR3 bases: TGTGCCACCAGCTCCCGGAGGGCAGCTATTTACGAGCAGTACTTC. It specifies CATSSRRAAIYEQYF. The chain combines TRBV15 with TRBJ2-7, with a tentative D call TRBD2 (6 bases). The V end lost 5 bases, the J end lost 4 bases, and 18 bases lay between the germline ends. Germline V lookup: CDR1 LNHNV, CDR2 YYDKDF (reference sequence). CDR3 size: 15 residues. Full variable domain (outside the CDR3, taken from reference TRBV15 and TRBJ2-7): DAMVIQNPRYQVTQFGKPVTLSCSQTLNHNVMYWYQQKSSQAPKLLFHYYDKDFNNEADTPDNFQSRRPNTSFCFLDIRSPGLGDTAMYLCATSSRRAAIYEQYFGPGTRLTVT.

The chain joins TRBV7-6 to TRBJ2-5; no firm D call. The better agreement between TRBJ2-7 and the DNA end casts doubt on the J call. CDR3 size: 13 residues. Germline V gene lookup returns CDR1 SGHVS and CDR2 FNYEAQ. The CDR3 DNA reads TGTGCCAGCAGCGCGGATTTGGGGTTCGAGCAGTACTTC. Amino acid sequence: CASSADLGFEQYF.

In this sample, this clonotype turned up many times. This rearrangement joins TRBV7-7 to TRBJ2-1, with 7 positions matching TRBD1. V trimming: 5 bases; J trimming: 6 bases; junction bases outside the gene matches: 7. The germline CDR1 and CDR2 sequences are SSHAT and FNYEAQ (reference sequence). This CDR3 has 14 amino acids. CDR3 sequence (DNA): TGTGCCAGCAGCCCCCCGGGACAGTTCAATGAGCAGTTCTTC. Translating it yields CASSPPGQFNEQFF. Using reference TRBV7-7 and TRBJ2-1 for the parts outside the CDR3, the full variable domain is GAGVSQSPRYKVTKRGQDVTLRCDPISSHATLYWYQQALGQGPEFLTYFNYEAQPDKSGLPSDRFSAERPEGSISTLTIQRTEQRDSAMYRCASSPPGQFNEQFFGPGTRLTVL.

CDR3 amino acids: CATSPDRGLNNEQFF. The CDR3 nucleotides are TGTGCCACCAGCCCCGACAGGGGGCTGAACAATGAGCAGTTCTTC. The chain uses TRBV15 and TRBJ2-1; the match to TRBD1 covers 10 bases. V lost 5 bases to trimming and J lost 5 bases; unmatched junction nucleotides: 6. This CDR3 contains 15 residues. CDR1 is LNHNV, CDR2 YYDKDF, per germline (reference sequence).

The chain joins TRBV2 to TRBJ2-1; D might be TRBD2 (5 bases). V lost 5 bases to trimming and J lost 7 bases, with 15 bases between them. CDR3 length: 14 residues. Per the germline V gene, CDR1 is SNHLY and CDR2 is FYNNEI. Written as DNA, the CDR3 is TGTGCCAGCAGTCGGGGTAATAGCCAGAATGAGCAGTTCTTC. As protein: CASSRGNSQNEQFF.

The rearrangement uses TRBV5-1 and TRBJ2-3, with 11 bases lining up with TRBD2. This CDR3 comprises 16 residues. CDR1 is SGHRS, CDR2 YFSETQ, per germline. V lost 0 bases and J lost 4; bases outside the gene matches: 4. CDR3 nucleotides: TGCGCCAGCAGCTTGGAGGCTAGCGGGGGGTCAGATACGCAGTATTTT. Translating gives CASSLEASGGSDTQYF.

V usage is TRBV25-1 and J usage is TRBJ2-3; 7 bases fit TRBD1. The length of the CDR3 is 15 residues. With 6 bases clipped from V and 2 bases from J, the junction kept 8 bases outside the gene matches. From germline, CDR1 is MGHDK and CDR2 SYGVNS. The CDR3 DNA follows: TGTGCCAGCAGCCCGGTAGACAGGGACACAGATACGCAGTATTTT. Protein: CASSPVDRDTDTQYF.